The clone carrying this TCR beta chain was counted a few times. The antigen is not known. Symptoms, serum thyroxine and TRAb, thyroid ultrasound, and orbital computed tomography formed the diagnostic basis. The data stem from a study of Graves' ophthalmopathy and Graves' hyperthyroidism. Study in general: The authors defined stable hyperthyroidism as no ophthalmopathy within 18 months of follow-up.

Germline values: CDR1 SNHLY, CDR2 FYNNEI. The CDR3 sequence is 12 residues long. Trimming removed 9 bases at V and 5 bases at J, with 12 bases between. From RNA, the CDR3 regions of TCR beta chains were amplified and sequenced. Second-round multiplex PCR followed a first-round RT-PCR using HTBI primers. TCRdb itself ran the multiplex PCR reads through MiXCR, one entry per CDR3 protein. The sample has 500,000 to 600,000 distinct CDR3 sequences; 39% are singletons. Findings and caveats of the study: Discriminating ophthalmopathy from stable hyperthyroidism, a 13-signature model attained a sensitivity of about 88% and a specificity of about 79%. Clonotypes were expanded in thyroid at above 0.001 frequency, and most also appeared in blood.

The chain has TRBV2 and TRBJ2-3, with D tentatively TRBD2 (6 bases). Sample: peripheral blood or thyroid tissue (not recorded which). The TCR was taken from an adult man with Graves' hyperthyroidism. Here the CDR3 DNA reads TGTGCCAGGGCGGAGGGGAGAGATACGCAGTATTTT. This encodes CARAEGRDTQYF.